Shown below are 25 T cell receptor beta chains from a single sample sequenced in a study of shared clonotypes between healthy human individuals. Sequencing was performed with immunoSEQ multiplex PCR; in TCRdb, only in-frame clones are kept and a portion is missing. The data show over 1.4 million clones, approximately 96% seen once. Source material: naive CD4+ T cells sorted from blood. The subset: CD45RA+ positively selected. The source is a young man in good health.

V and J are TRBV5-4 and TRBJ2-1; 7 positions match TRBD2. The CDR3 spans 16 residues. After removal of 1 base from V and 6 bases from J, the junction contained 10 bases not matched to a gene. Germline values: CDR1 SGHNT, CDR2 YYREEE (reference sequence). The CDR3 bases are TGTGCCAGCAGCTTGTTAGGGCGGGAGAACCCCAATGAGCAGTTCTTC. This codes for CASSLLGRENPNEQFF.

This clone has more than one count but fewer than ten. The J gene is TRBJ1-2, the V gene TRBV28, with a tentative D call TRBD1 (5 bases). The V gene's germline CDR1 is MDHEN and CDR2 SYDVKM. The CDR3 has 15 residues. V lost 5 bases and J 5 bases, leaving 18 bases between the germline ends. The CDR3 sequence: CASSGRGGFIYGYTF. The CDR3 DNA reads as TGTGCCAGCAGTGGGCGTGGGGGTTTCATATATGGCTACACCTTC.

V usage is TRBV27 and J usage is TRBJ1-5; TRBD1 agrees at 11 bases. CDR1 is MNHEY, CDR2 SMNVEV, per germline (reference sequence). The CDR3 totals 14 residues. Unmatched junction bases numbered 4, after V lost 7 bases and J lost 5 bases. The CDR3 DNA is TGTGCCAGCACCCCGGGACAGGGGGATCAGCCCCAGCATTTT. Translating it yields CASTPGQGDQPQHF.

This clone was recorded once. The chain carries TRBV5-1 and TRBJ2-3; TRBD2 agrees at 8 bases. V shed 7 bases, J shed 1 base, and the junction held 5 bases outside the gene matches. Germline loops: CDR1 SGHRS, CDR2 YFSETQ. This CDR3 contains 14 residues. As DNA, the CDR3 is TGCGCCAGCGTAGCGGGATCGGGCACAGATACGCAGTATTTT. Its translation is CASVAGSGTDTQYF.

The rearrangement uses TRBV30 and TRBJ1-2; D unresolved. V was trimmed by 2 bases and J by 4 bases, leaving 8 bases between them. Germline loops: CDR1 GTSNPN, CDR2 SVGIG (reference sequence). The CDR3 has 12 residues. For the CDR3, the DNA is TGTGCCTGGAGTATGGGAGCCTATGGCTACACCTTC. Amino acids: CAWSMGAYGYTF. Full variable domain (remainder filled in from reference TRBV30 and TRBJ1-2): SQTIHQWPATLVQPVGSPLSLECTVEGTSNPNLYWYRQAAGRGLQLLFYSVGIGQISSEVPQNLSASRPQDRQFILSSKKLLLSDSGFYLCAWSMGAYGYTFGSGTRLTVV.

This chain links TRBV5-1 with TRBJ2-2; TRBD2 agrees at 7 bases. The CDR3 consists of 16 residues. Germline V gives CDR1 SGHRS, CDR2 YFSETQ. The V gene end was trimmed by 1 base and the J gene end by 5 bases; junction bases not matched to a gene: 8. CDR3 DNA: TGCGCCAGCAGCTTGAAAGACCCCGGGGGGACCGGGGAGCTGTTTTTT. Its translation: CASSLKDPGGTGELFF.

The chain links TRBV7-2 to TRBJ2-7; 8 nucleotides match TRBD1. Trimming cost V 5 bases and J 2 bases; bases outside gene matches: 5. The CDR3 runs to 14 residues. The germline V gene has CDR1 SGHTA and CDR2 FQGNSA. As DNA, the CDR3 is TGTGCCAGCAGCCACTTACAGGGGGCCTACGAGCAGTACTTC. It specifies CASSHLQGAYEQYF. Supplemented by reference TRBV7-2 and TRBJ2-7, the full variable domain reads GAGVSQSPSNKVTEKGKDVELRCDPISGHTALYWYRQSLGQGLEFLIYFQGNSAPDKSGLPSDRFSAERTGGSVSTLTIQRTQQEDSAVYLCASSHLQGAYEQYFGPGTRLTVT.

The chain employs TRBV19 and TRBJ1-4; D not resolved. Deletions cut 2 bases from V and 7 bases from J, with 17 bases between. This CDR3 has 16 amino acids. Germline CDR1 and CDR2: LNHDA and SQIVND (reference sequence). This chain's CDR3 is CASSITSAEGGEKLFF. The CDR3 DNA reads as TGTGCCAGTAGTATAACCAGCGCGGAGGGAGGTGAAAAACTGTTTTTT. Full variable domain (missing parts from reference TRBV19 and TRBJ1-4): DGGITQSPKYLFRKEGQNVTLSCEQNLNHDAMYWYRQDPGQGLRLIYYSQIVNDFQKGDIAEGYSVSREKKESFPLTVTSAQKNPTAFYLCASSITSAEGGEKLFFGSGTQLSVL.

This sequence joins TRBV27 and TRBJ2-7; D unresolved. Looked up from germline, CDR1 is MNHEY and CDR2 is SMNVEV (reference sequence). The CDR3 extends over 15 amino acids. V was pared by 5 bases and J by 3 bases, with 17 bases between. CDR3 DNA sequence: TGTGCCAGCAGTCCCCGAACAACGTCCTTCTACGAGCAGTACTTC. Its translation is CASSPRTTSFYEQYF.

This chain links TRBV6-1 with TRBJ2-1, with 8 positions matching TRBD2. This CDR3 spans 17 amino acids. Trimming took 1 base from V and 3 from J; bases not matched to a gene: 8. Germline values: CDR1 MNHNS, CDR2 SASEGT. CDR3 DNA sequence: TGTGCCAGCAGTGAAGGGGGCGGGAGGCCCTTCTACAATGAGCAGTTCTTC. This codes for CASSEGGGRPFYNEQFF.

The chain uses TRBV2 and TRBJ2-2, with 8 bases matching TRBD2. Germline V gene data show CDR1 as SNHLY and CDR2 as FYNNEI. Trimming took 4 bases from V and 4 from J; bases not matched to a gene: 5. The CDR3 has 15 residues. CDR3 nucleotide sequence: TGTGCCAGCAGTGTCGGGAGGGTGGGCACCGGGGAGCTGTTTTTT. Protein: CASSVGRVGTGELFF.

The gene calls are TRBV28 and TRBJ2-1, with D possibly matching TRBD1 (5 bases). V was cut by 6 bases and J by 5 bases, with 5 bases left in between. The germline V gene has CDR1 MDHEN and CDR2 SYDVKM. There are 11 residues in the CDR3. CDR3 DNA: TGTGCCAGCAGGGACAACAATGAGCAGTTCTTC. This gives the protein CASRDNNEQFF.

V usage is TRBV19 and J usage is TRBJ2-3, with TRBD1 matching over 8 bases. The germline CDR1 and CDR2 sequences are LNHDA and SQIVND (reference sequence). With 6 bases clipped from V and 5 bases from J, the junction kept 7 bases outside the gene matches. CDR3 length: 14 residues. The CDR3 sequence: CASRRGQGLDTQYF. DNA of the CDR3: TGTGCCAGTAGGAGAGGACAGGGATTAGATACGCAGTATTTT.

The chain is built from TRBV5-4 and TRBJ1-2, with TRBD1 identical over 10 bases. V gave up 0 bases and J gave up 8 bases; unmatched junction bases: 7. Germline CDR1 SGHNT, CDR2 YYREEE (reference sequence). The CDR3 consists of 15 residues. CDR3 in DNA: TGTGCCAGCAGCTTGGGGGACAGGGGAAGAGTAGGCTACACCTTC. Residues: CASSLGDRGRVGYTF.

The CDR3 region has the DNA TGCGCCAGCAGCCAAGGGGGCTACAATGAGCAGTTCTTC. It encodes CASSQGGYNEQFF. V is TRBV4-1 and J is TRBJ2-1; D remains unclear. The ends were cut back, 1 base at V and 3 bases at J, with 4 bases in the middle. The length of the CDR3 is 13 residues. Per the germline V gene, CDR1 is MGHRA and CDR2 is YSYEKL.

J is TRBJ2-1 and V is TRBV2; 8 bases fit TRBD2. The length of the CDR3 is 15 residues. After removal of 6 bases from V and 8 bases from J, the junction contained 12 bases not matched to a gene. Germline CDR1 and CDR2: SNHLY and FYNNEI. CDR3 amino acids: CASRAFGRAGDEQFF. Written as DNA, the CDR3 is TGTGCCAGCAGGGCTTTCGGGAGGGCCGGGGATGAGCAGTTCTTC.

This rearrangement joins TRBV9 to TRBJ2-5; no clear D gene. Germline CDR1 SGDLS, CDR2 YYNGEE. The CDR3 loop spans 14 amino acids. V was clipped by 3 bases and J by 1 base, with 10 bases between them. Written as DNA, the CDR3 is TGTGCCAGCAGCGGGATGGTCTTCCAAGAGACCCAGTACTTC. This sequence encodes CASSGMVFQETQYF.

The CDR3 DNA is TGTGCCAGCAGCTTAGGGGGATCCGGAGATACGCAGTATTTT. This encodes CASSLGGSGDTQYF. V and J are TRBV7-9 and TRBJ2-3; no definite D call. This CDR3 has 14 residues. CDR1 and CDR2 (germline): SEHNR, FQNEAQ (reference sequence). The V gene lost 1 base and the J gene lost 5 bases, with 10 bases spanning the gap.

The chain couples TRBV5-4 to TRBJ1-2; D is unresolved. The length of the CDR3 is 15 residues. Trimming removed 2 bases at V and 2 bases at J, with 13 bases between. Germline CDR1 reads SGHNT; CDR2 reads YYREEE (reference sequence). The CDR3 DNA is TGTGCCAGCAGCTTATCGTTTGAGGCAAACTATGGCTACACCTTC. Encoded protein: CASSLSFEANYGYTF.

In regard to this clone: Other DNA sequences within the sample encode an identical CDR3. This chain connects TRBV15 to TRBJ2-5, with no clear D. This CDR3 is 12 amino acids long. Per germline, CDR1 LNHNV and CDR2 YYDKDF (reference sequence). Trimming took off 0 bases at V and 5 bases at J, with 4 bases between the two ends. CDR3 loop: CATSRDSETQYF. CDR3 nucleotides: TGTGCCACCAGCAGAGATTCCGAGACCCAGTACTTC.

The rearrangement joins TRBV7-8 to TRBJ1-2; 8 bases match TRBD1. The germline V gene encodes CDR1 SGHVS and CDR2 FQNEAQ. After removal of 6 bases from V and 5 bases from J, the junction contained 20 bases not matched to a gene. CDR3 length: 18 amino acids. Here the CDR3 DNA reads TGTGCCAGCAGTTCTACCCTGGAGACAGGGGAGGATCTATATGGCTACACCTTC. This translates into CASSSTLETGEDLYGYTF.

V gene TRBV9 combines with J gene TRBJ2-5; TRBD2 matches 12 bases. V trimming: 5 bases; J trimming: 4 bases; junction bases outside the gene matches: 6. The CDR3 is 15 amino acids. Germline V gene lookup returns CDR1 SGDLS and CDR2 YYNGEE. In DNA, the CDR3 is TGTGCCAGCAGTCGTACGGGACTAGCGGGAGAGACCCAGTACTTC. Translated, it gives CASSRTGLAGETQYF.

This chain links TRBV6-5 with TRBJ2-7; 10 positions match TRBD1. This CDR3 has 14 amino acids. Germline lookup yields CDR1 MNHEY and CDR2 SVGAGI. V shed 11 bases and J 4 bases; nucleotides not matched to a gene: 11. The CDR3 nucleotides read TGTGCCGTAAAGACCCGGGACAGGGGATACGAGCAGTACTTC. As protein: CAVKTRDRGYEQYF.

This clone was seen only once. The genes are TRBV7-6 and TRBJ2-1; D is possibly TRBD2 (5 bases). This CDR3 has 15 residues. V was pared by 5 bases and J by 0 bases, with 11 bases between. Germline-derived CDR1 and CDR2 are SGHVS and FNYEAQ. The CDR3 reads CASSNTRPSYNEQFF. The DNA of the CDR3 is TGTGCCAGCAGCAACACTAGGCCCTCCTACAATGAGCAGTTCTTC.

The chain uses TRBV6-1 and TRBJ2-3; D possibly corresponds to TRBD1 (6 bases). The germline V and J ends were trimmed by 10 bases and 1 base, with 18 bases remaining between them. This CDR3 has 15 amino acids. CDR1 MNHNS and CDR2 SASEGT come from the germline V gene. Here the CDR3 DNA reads TGTGCCAACTCCCTCGCTGGGGGCGGCACAGATACGCAGTATTTT. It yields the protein CANSLAGGGTDTQYF.